Listed below are T cell receptor beta chains from one sample, sequenced in a study of early T cells in non-severe SARS-CoV-2 infection. MiXCR, applied by TCRdb to the 5' RACE reads, yields one record per CDR3 protein. Here the sample spans fewer than 75,000 distinct CDR3 sequences, roughly 21% being singletons. Sequencing was performed on whole blood, taken at baseline. The receptors were gathered from an adult who was a healthcare worker with PCR-confirmed SARS-CoV-2 infection or an uninfected control (not recorded which). Both conserved end residues are part of each CDR3. Each record gives: V gene, J gene, clone size, CDR3 protein. For some rows the clone size is stated as once, few or many, or as a class when expanded; others skip it.

V gene: TRBV7-6
J gene: TRBJ1-5
clone size: few
CDR3 protein: CASSLTQGNQPQHF

V gene: TRBV5-1
J gene: TRBJ2-2
clone size: few
CDR3 protein: CASSFQTGGAGTGELFF

V gene: TRBV19
J gene: TRBJ1-5
clone size: -
CDR3 protein: CASSFRALGNQPQHF

V gene: TRBV7-9
J gene: TRBJ1-5
clone size: medium-sized
CDR3 protein: CASSGEEQPQHF

V gene: TRBV11-2
J gene: TRBJ2-5
clone size: -
CDR3 protein: CASSPSAGGHETQYF

V gene: TRBV30
J gene: TRBJ1-1
clone size: few
CDR3 protein: CAWSVPRMTFAFF

V gene: TRBV4-1
J gene: TRBJ1-5
clone size: -
CDR3 protein: CASSYRYSSFGNQPQHF

V gene: TRBV27
J gene: TRBJ2-3
clone size: -
CDR3 protein: CASSLWDSRTDTQYF

V gene: TRBV27
J gene: TRBJ2-7
clone size: -
CDR3 protein: CASSLYRSYEQYF

V gene: TRBV7-7
J gene: TRBJ2-5
clone size: -
CDR3 protein: CASSPIGGGQETQYF

V gene: TRBV12-3/TRBV12-4
J gene: TRBJ2-7
clone size: few
CDR3 protein: CASRERGALYEQYF

V gene: TRBV19
J gene: TRBJ1-1
clone size: -
CDR3 protein: CASSSRGRANTEAFF

V gene: TRBV6-6
J gene: TRBJ2-3
clone size: few
CDR3 protein: CASSYSPLAGPSKADTQYF

V gene: TRBV14
J gene: TRBJ1-2
clone size: -
CDR3 protein: CASSQGNYGYTF

V gene: TRBV12-3/TRBV12-4
J gene: TRBJ1-5
clone size: -
CDR3 protein: CASRPVSNQPQHF

V gene: TRBV27
J gene: TRBJ1-5
clone size: -
CDR3 protein: CASSLGQGKNQPQHF

V gene: TRBV20-1
J gene: TRBJ2-1
clone size: -
CDR3 protein: CSAWGVEQFF

V gene: TRBV9
J gene: TRBJ1-1
clone size: few
CDR3 protein: CASSSPGASGTREAFF

V gene: TRBV28
J gene: TRBJ2-6
clone size: -
CDR3 protein: CASSRTGANVLTF

V gene: TRBV12-3/TRBV12-4
J gene: TRBJ2-2
clone size: -
CDR3 protein: CASSTGTVAGELFF

V gene: TRBV3-1
J gene: TRBJ2-5
clone size: -
CDR3 protein: CASSQAPQRETQYF

V gene: TRBV3-1
J gene: TRBJ2-3
clone size: -
CDR3 protein: CASSQGSTSGAQDTQYF

V gene: TRBV5-4
J gene: TRBJ2-5
clone size: -
CDR3 protein: CASSLAQKETQYF

V gene: TRBV5-5
J gene: TRBJ1-3
clone size: -
CDR3 protein: CASSYSDIRSGNTIYF

V gene: TRBV6-1
J gene: TRBJ1-1
clone size: -
CDR3 protein: CASSEDGGPNTEAFF

V gene: TRBV2
J gene: TRBJ2-5
clone size: few
CDR3 protein: CASRRHQETQYF

V gene: TRBV28
J gene: TRBJ2-7
clone size: -
CDR3 protein: CASSPGDSPSEQYF

V gene: TRBV5-6
J gene: TRBJ2-2
clone size: -
CDR3 protein: CASSPSLDIRANTGELFF

V gene: TRBV29-1
J gene: TRBJ1-1
clone size: few
CDR3 protein: CSVSDRGNTEAFF

V gene: TRBV30
J gene: TRBJ2-2
clone size: few
CDR3 protein: CAWSGTGSGGELFF

V gene: TRBV15
J gene: TRBJ2-3
clone size: few
CDR3 protein: CATSRTRQGEDTQYF

V gene: TRBV10-3
J gene: TRBJ1-2
clone size: few
CDR3 protein: CAIRGTGVDYGYTF

V gene: TRBV7-6
J gene: TRBJ1-1
clone size: -
CDR3 protein: CASSLDNDLTFEAFF

V gene: TRBV3-1
J gene: TRBJ2-1
clone size: -
CDR3 protein: CASSYGPVNEQFF

V gene: TRBV12-3/TRBV12-4
J gene: TRBJ2-1
clone size: -
CDR3 protein: CASSSWGKDNNEQFF

V gene: TRBV20-1
J gene: TRBJ2-3
clone size: -
CDR3 protein: CSARTTGEADTQYF

V gene: TRBV21-1
J gene: TRBJ2-4
clone size: -
CDR3 protein: CASPQGGAANIQYF

V gene: TRBV18
J gene: TRBJ2-1
clone size: -
CDR3 protein: CASSLPGTRSYNEQFF

V gene: TRBV7-3
J gene: TRBJ2-1
clone size: few
CDR3 protein: CASSLRGTGADEQFF

V gene: TRBV30
J gene: TRBJ1-5
clone size: few
CDR3 protein: CAWIGPQHF

V gene: TRBV3-1
J gene: TRBJ2-7
clone size: -
CDR3 protein: CASSDAGGAASYEQYF

V gene: TRBV4-1
J gene: TRBJ2-1
clone size: few
CDR3 protein: CASSQLRGSNNEQFF

V gene: TRBV7-2
J gene: TRBJ2-3
clone size: few
CDR3 protein: CASSGTGTKGYTQYF

V gene: TRBV29-1
J gene: TRBJ2-2
clone size: few
CDR3 protein: CSGSPTQGSGELFF

V gene: TRBV6-5
J gene: TRBJ2-7
clone size: -
CDR3 protein: CASRRPGGYEQYF

V gene: TRBV19
J gene: TRBJ2-1
clone size: few
CDR3 protein: CASSATLGRSEQFF

V gene: TRBV12-3/TRBV12-4
J gene: TRBJ2-7
clone size: few
CDR3 protein: CASSLLGLPEQYF

V gene: TRBV7-7
J gene: TRBJ2-1
clone size: -
CDR3 protein: CASSPRIGSGGAFVEQFF

V gene: TRBV6-1
J gene: TRBJ1-1
clone size: -
CDR3 protein: CASSVMEGRAEAFF

V gene: TRBV2
J gene: TRBJ2-3
clone size: -
CDR3 protein: CASRISSGAATDTQYF

V gene: TRBV5-1
J gene: TRBJ2-5
clone size: -
CDR3 protein: CASSLGQGKETQYF

V gene: TRBV4-2
J gene: TRBJ1-4
clone size: -
CDR3 protein: CASSAENFLATNEKLFF

V gene: TRBV5-4
J gene: TRBJ2-3
clone size: few
CDR3 protein: CASSSSLAGSTDTQYF

V gene: TRBV19
J gene: TRBJ2-2
clone size: few
CDR3 protein: CASSGTANTGELFF

V gene: TRBV11-1
J gene: TRBJ2-5
clone size: few
CDR3 protein: CASGTGMEETQYF

V gene: TRBV20-1
J gene: TRBJ2-7
clone size: -
CDR3 protein: CSAPGQTSYEQYF

V gene: TRBV5-1
J gene: TRBJ2-1
clone size: -
CDR3 protein: CASSLVTSGNNEQFF

V gene: TRBV12-3/TRBV12-4
J gene: TRBJ2-1
clone size: few
CDR3 protein: CASVPSGGSYNEQFF

V gene: TRBV11-2
J gene: TRBJ2-3
clone size: many
CDR3 protein: CASSQLADTQYF